This T cell receptor beta chain appears in the sequencing data of a study of CD8 T cells in Susac syndrome. CDR1 and CDR2 from the germline V gene are SGHVS and FQNEAQ. The CDR3 runs 14 residues. The V gene end was trimmed by 4 bases and the J gene end by 7 bases; junction bases not matched to a gene: 1. Remarks on this clonotype: Its target is not known.

Overall study findings and caveats: The study recognized that its TCR sequencing and HLA analysis covered a relatively small number of individuals.

The RNA input was roughly 0.45 to 1 ug, and it was reverse transcribed with random hexamers. In TCRdb, the immunoSEQ multiplex PCR reads were re-called with MiXCR into one record per CDR3 protein. Of a few hundred thousand distinct CDR3 sequences listed, 85% to 90% were seen once; the top ten hold 0.09% to 0.15%. The source of this sequence is a human donor with multiple sclerosis. The sample was CD8+ T cells from PBMCs. The chain combines TRBV7-8 with TRBJ1-6; 10 nucleotides match TRBD1. The CDR3 here is CASSWGQGNSPLHF. The CDR3 nucleotides are TGTGCCAGCAGCTGGGGACAGGGGAATTCACCCCTCCACTTT.